This entry concerns a single T cell receptor beta chain. These data originate in a study of blood T cell repertoires in COVID-19. Sequencing was performed with immunoSEQ multiplex PCR; in TCRdb, only in-frame clones are kept and a portion is missing. The sample lists a few hundred thousand clones, about four fifths occurring once. The germline V gene encodes CDR1 LNHNV and CDR2 YYDKDF (reference sequence). The CDR3 is 15 amino acids. The V gene lost 0 bases and the J gene lost 7 bases, with 10 bases spanning the gap. This chain uses TRBV15 with TRBJ1-6; tentative D call: TRBD1 (5 bases). The source material was peripheral blood. This clonotype originated in a man aged 25 to 40 who had recovered from COVID-19. CDR3 sequence (DNA): TGTGCCACCAGCAGAGATCGGCAGGGAAATTCACCCCTCCACTTT. This gives the protein CATSRDRQGNSPLHF.